These T cell receptor beta chains were read from a single sample in a study of blood T cell repertoires in COVID-19. Profiling relied on immunoSEQ multiplex PCR, and the TCRdb table lists in-frame clones only, not all of them. The sample yields nearly 200,000 clones, around four fifths seen once. Sequencing input: peripheral blood. Receptor source: a man between 60 and 75 years old with COVID-19, enrolled during active disease. The CDR3 runs from the conserved cysteine through the conserved F or W. A D gene is named only where the DNA matches it firmly. Some rows mark clone size as missing; the rest say once, few, many or name a class of expanded clone.

abundance | j_gene | d_gene | v_gene | CDR3nt | CDR3aa
NA | TRBJ2-1 | NA | TRBV29-1 | TGCAGCGTTATCTACGCCTACAATGAGCAGTTCTTC | CSVIYAYNEQFF
NA | TRBJ1-1 | TRBD1 | TRBV5-1 | TGCGCCAGCACCCCCGGGACAGCGAACACTGAAGCTTTCTTT | CASTPGTANTEAFF
NA | TRBJ2-7 | TRBD1 | TRBV7-2 | TGTGCCAGCAGCTCGACAGGGTACGAGCAGTACTTC | CASSSTGYEQYF
NA | TRBJ1-1 | NA | TRBV6-6 | TGTGCCAGCAACCAGGGGCACACTGAAGCTTTCTTT | CASNQGHTEAFF
NA | TRBJ2-2 | TRBD2 | TRBV7-3 | TGTGCCAGCCGGGAGGGAACCGGGGAGCTGTTTTTT | CASREGTGELFF
NA | TRBJ2-2 | TRBD2 | TRBV3-1/TRBV3-2 | TGTGCCAGCAGCCAACCTAGCGGGAGTTCAACCGGGGAGCTGTTTTTT | CASSQPSGSSTGELFF
NA | TRBJ2-3 | TRBD1 | TRBV13 | TGTGCCAGCAGCTGGGGGATGGGACAGGTAGCAGATACGCAGTATTTT | CASSWGMGQVADTQYF
NA | TRBJ2-5 | NA | TRBV7-9 | TGTGCCAGCAGCCTCCAGGGGTCGAAAGAGACCCAGTACTTC | CASSLQGSKETQYF
many | TRBJ2-7 | TRBD1 | TRBV6-6 | TGTGCCAGCAGTTACCCGGAAGGGGGCGCCGAGCAGTACTTC | CASSYPEGGAEQYF
NA | TRBJ1-1 | TRBD1 | TRBV2 | TGTGCCAGCAACCTGATGACAGGGGGCATTGGCACTGAAGCTTTCTTT | CASNLMTGGIGTEAFF
NA | TRBJ1-2 | NA | TRBV28 | TGTGCCAGCAGTTTAGGGAGGGCCTATGGCTACACCTTC | CASSLGRAYGYTF
NA | TRBJ2-3 | NA | TRBV11-1 | TGTGCCAGCAGCTTACGAGGGAGTGGCTATACGCAGTATTTT | CASSLRGSGYTQYF
few | TRBJ2-7 | TRBD1 | TRBV27 | TGTGCCAGCAGTCGGACAGGGCCCTACGAGCAGTACTTC | CASSRTGPYEQYF
NA | TRBJ1-2 | TRBD1 | TRBV18 | TGTGCCAGCTCAACCTCGACAGGGATGGAGTATGGCTACACCTTC | CASSTSTGMEYGYTF
NA | TRBJ2-7 | NA | TRBV4-1 | TGCGCCAGCAGCCAGTCACTCGGACAGTTTTACGAGCAGTACTTC | CASSQSLGQFYEQYF
NA | TRBJ1-2 | NA | TRBV28 | TGTGCCAGCAGTTCATATTCCCCCCAATCGGGGGGGCAGTATGGCTACACCTTC | CASSSYSPQSGGQYGYTF
NA | TRBJ2-2 | NA | TRBV6-1 | TGTGCCAGCAGTGGCTACCTGAATCCGAACACCGGGGAGCTGTTTTTT | CASSGYLNPNTGELFF
NA | TRBJ1-1 | TRBD1 | TRBV18 | TGTGCCAGCTCACCGCGGACAGGGTTCGGCACTGAAGCTTTCTTT | CASSPRTGFGTEAFF
once | TRBJ1-1 | TRBD1 | TRBV11-2 | TGTGCCAGCAGCTTAGGGACAGGTGGGACCTTCGAAGCTTTCTTT | CASSLGTGGTFEAFF
NA | TRBJ1-5 | NA | TRBV28 | TGTGCCGCGCTACAGGGAGCCAATCAGCCCCAGCATTTT | CAALQGANQPQHF
NA | TRBJ2-1 | TRBD2 | TRBV5-1 | TGCGCCAGCACTCTACTAGCGGGGTCCTACAATGAGCAGTTCTTC | CASTLLAGSYNEQFF
NA | TRBJ1-3 | NA | TRBV3-1/TRBV3-2 | TGTGCCAGCAGCCAACAGCGGCAGTTGGGAAACACCATATATTTT | CASSQQRQLGNTIYF
NA | TRBJ1-1 | TRBD1 | TRBV19 | TGTGCCAGTAGTATCCGGACAGGGGGCTTCACTGAAGCTTTCTTT | CASSIRTGGFTEAFF
NA | TRBJ2-5 | TRBD1 | TRBV24-1 | TGTGCCACCAGTGACACACAGGGGATTGGGACCCAGTACTTC | CATSDTQGIGTQYF
NA | TRBJ2-2 | NA | TRBV6-5 | TGTGCCAGCTCCCTCTCGGCAGGGGACACCGGGGAGCTGTTTTTT | CASSLSAGDTGELFF
NA | TRBJ2-1 | TRBD1 | TRBV27 | TGTGCCAGCAGTTTATGGGGACAGGGGTTGTATGAGCAGTTCTTC | CASSLWGQGLYEQFF
NA | TRBJ1-1 | NA | TRBV20-1 | TGCAGTGCTAGTCGCAGGGGAACTGAAGCTTTCTTT | CSASRRGTEAFF
NA | TRBJ1-6 | NA | TRBV5-6 | TGTGCCAGCAGCTTGGTTGAGGGAAAGGGTTCACCCCTCCACTTT | CASSLVEGKGSPLHF
NA | TRBJ2-4 | NA | TRBV19 | TGTGCCAGTAGTTTGTATCCAGGGGATTTAGCCAAAAACATTCAGTACTTC | CASSLYPGDLAKNIQYF